These 18 T cell receptor beta chains were all obtained from the same sample, sequenced in a study of blood T cell repertoires in COVID-19. Sequenced by immunoSEQ multiplex PCR; TCRdb stores in-frame clones only, minus some. In the table there are around 100,000 clones, approximately 86% of which are singletons. The sequenced sample consisted of peripheral blood. Source of these receptors: a man aged 50 or older with active or convalescent COVID-19.

This chain links TRBV29-1 with TRBJ2-7; 8 nucleotides line up with TRBD2. Germline V lookup: CDR1 SQVTM, CDR2 ANQGSEA. This CDR3 is built from 14 residues. Unmatched junction bases numbered 10, after V lost 6 bases and J lost 3 bases. The CDR3, as DNA: TGCAGCGTCATAGAAGCGGGAGAAGGCTACGAGCAGTACTTC. It is translated as CSVIEAGEGYEQYF.

The rearrangement links TRBV27 to TRBJ1-5; maybe TRBD1 (5 bases). With 5 bases removed from V and 0 bases from J, the gap between germline ends came to 11 bases. CDR3 size: 15 residues. The germline V gene encodes CDR1 MNHEY and CDR2 SMNVEV (reference sequence). The chain's CDR3 is CASSLEGVSNQPQHF. CDR3 sequence (DNA): TGTGCCAGCAGTCTAGAAGGGGTTAGCAATCAGCCCCAGCATTTT.

The V call is TRBV14, the J call TRBJ2-1, with 8 nucleotides matching TRBD1. Germline values: CDR1 SGHDN, CDR2 FVKESK. V was clipped by 4 bases and J by 5 bases; unmatched bases: 10. The CDR3 runs to 16 residues. Here the CDR3 reads CASSLLGTGGDNEQFF. CDR3 nucleotides: TGTGCCAGCAGCCTTCTGGGGACAGGAGGGGACAATGAGCAGTTCTTC.

This rearrangement joins TRBV7-9 to TRBJ2-1; a weak D match, TRBD1 (5 bases). The CDR3 sequence is 16 residues long. The germline gives CDR1 SEHNR, CDR2 FQNEAQ (reference sequence). With 0 bases removed from V and 0 bases from J, the gap between germline ends came to 9 bases. The CDR3 loop is CASSLAAGYSYNEQFF. The CDR3 region has the DNA TGTGCCAGCAGCTTAGCCGCAGGGTACTCCTACAATGAGCAGTTCTTC.

This clone was seen a single time. J is TRBJ1-2 and V is TRBV24-1; D possibly corresponds to TRBD1 (6 bases). V was cut by 5 bases and J by 7 bases, with 13 bases left in between. The CDR3 sequence is 13 residues long. Germline CDR1 reads KGHDR; CDR2 reads SFDVKD. This CDR3 reads CATSARGGSGYTF. In DNA, the CDR3 is TGTGCCACCAGTGCAAGGGGGGGGTCTGGCTACACCTTC.

The gene calls are TRBV2 and TRBJ2-7, with TRBD2 matching 7 bases. The CDR3 has 18 residues. The V gene end was trimmed by 0 bases and the J gene end by 1 base; junction bases not matched to a gene: 12. CDR1 is SNHLY and CDR2 is FYNNEI in the germline V gene. Here the CDR3 DNA reads TGTGCCAGCAGTGAAGCGGGAACTAGCGTTACTTTTTCCTACGAGCAGTACTTC. Amino acid sequence: CASSEAGTSVTFSYEQYF. The variable domain in full, with the rest retrieved from reference TRBV2 and TRBJ2-7, is EPEVTQTPSHQVTQMGQEVILRCVPISNHLYFYWYRQILGQKVEFLVSFYNNEISEKSEIFDDQFSVERPDGSNFTLKIRSTKLEDSAMYFCASSEAGTSVTFSYEQYFGPGTRLTVT.

The chain links TRBV9 to TRBJ2-7, with TRBD2 matching over 7 bases. Per the germline V gene, CDR1 is SGDLS and CDR2 is YYNGEE. V was clipped by 4 bases and J by 8 bases; unmatched bases: 3. There are 11 residues in the CDR3. CDR3 nucleotides: TGTGCCAGCAGCTCCAGCGGGAAGCAGTACTTC. It specifies CASSSSGKQYF. Supplemented by reference TRBV9 and TRBJ2-7, the full variable domain reads DSGVTQTPKHLITATGQRVTLRCSPRSGDLSVYWYQQSLDQGLQFLIQYYNGEERAKGNILERFSAQQFPDLHSELNLSSLELGDSALYFCASSSSGKQYFGPGTRLTVT.

The CDR3 bases are TGCGCCAGCAGCCGTTCGGGGAGCGACACTGAAGCTTTCTTT. The encoded protein is CASSRSGSDTEAFF. This sequence joins TRBV10-1 and TRBJ1-1, with D hard to call. CDR1 and CDR2 (germline): WNHNN, SYGVQD (reference sequence). The ends were cut back, 6 bases at V and 3 bases at J, with 14 bases in the middle. The CDR3 covers 14 residues.

The V call is TRBV11-2, the J call TRBJ1-2; TRBD1 aligns across 8 bases. The CDR3 runs 13 residues. Germline CDR1 and CDR2: SGHAT and FQNNGV. J lost 7 bases, V lost 4 bases, and 5 bases had no gene match. The CDR3 spells CASSSTGEGGYTF. CDR3 DNA: TGTGCCAGCAGCTCGACAGGGGAGGGTGGCTACACCTTC.

The gene calls are TRBV5-4 and TRBJ1-2; 9 bases align to TRBD1. The junction had 1 base not matched to a gene; V was cut back by 0 bases and J by 4 bases. Germline-derived CDR1 and CDR2 are SGHNT and YYREEE (reference sequence). The CDR3 runs to 14 residues. CDR3 region: CASSLGDRAYGYTF. In DNA form, the CDR3 reads TGTGCCAGCAGCTTGGGGGACAGGGCCTATGGCTACACCTTC.

CDR3 DNA sequence: TGTGCCAGCAGTGTGGACAGGGGAGTCAATGAGCAGTTCTTC. Its protein is CASSVDRGVNEQFF. The chain combines TRBV7-3 with TRBJ2-1, with 9 bases lining up with TRBD1. V gave up 6 bases and J gave up 6 bases; unmatched junction bases: 6. The CDR3 runs to 14 residues. Germline V gene lookup returns CDR1 SGHTA and CDR2 FQGTGA.

The V call is TRBV9, the J call TRBJ2-1; D is ambiguous. The germline gives CDR1 SGDLS, CDR2 YYNGEE. Trimming took 2 bases from V and 0 from J, leaving 9 bases between them. The CDR3 length is 15 residues. CDR3 coding DNA: TGTGCCAGCAGCGTGAGCGAGAGCTCCTACAATGAGCAGTTCTTC. Amino acid sequence: CASSVSESSYNEQFF. The full variable domain, completed using reference TRBV9 and TRBJ2-1, is DSGVTQTPKHLITATGQRVTLRCSPRSGDLSVYWYQQSLDQGLQFLIQYYNGEERAKGNILERFSAQQFPDLHSELNLSSLELGDSALYFCASSVSESSYNEQFFGPGTRLTVL.

The chain employs TRBV2 and TRBJ2-3, with 9 positions matching TRBD2. The CDR3 length is 14 residues. The V gene end was trimmed by 6 bases and the J gene end by 8 bases; junction bases not matched to a gene: 9. CDR1 is SNHLY, CDR2 FYNNEI, per germline. The CDR3 spells CASREAGGLVTQYF. The DNA of the CDR3 is TGTGCCAGCAGGGAGGCGGGGGGGTTAGTTACGCAGTATTTT.

The chain carries TRBV4-2 and TRBJ2-3; 11 nucleotides match TRBD2. The germline gives CDR1 LGHNA, CDR2 YNFKEQ. V shed 4 bases, J shed 0 bases, and the junction held 3 bases outside the gene matches. CDR3 length: 16 residues. The CDR3 bases are TGTGCCAGCAGCCCACGACTAGCGGGGAGCACAGATACGCAGTATTTT. It specifies CASSPRLAGSTDTQYF.

The gene calls are TRBV2 and TRBJ1-1; D is uncertain. The ends were cut back, 6 bases at V and 1 base at J, with 9 bases in the middle. The CDR3 runs 13 residues. Germline CDR1 is SNHLY and CDR2 is FYNNEI. The CDR3 bases are TGTGCCAGCAGGTCGGAGTCGAACACTGAAGCTTTCTTT. It translates to CASRSESNTEAFF.

This clone has a handful of counts. This chain uses TRBV2 with TRBJ1-1; 11 nucleotides match TRBD1. This CDR3 has 16 amino acids. Germline loops: CDR1 SNHLY, CDR2 FYNNEI. V shed 4 bases, J shed 4 bases, and the junction held 8 bases outside the gene matches. The CDR3 sequence is CASSVISGQGGTEAFF. The CDR3 coding sequence is TGTGCCAGCAGTGTTATTTCGGGACAGGGGGGCACTGAAGCTTTCTTT.

Notes on this clone: The same CDR3 can be traced to other DNA sequences in this sample. The CDR3 DNA is TGTGCCAGCTCACCACTCGCAGGGGACAATGAGCAGTTCTTC. Its translation: CASSPLAGDNEQFF. The chain recombines TRBV18 with TRBJ2-1, with D tentatively TRBD1 (6 bases). There are 14 residues in the CDR3. Trimming left V 1 base short and J 5 bases short, with 9 bases between. CDR1 and CDR2 from the germline V gene are KGHSH and LQKENI.

The chain couples TRBV11-2 to TRBJ2-3, with 7 nucleotides matching TRBD1. The J segment lost 5 bases and the V segment lost 5 bases, leaving 7 bases of the junction unmatched. CDR1 and CDR2 from the germline V gene are SGHAT and FQNNGV. The CDR3 is 14 residues long. The CDR3 nucleotides are TGTGCCAGCAGCCCCGGGACAGTGGGAGATACGCAGTATTTT. This codes for CASSPGTVGDTQYF.